This record concerns one TCR beta chain sequence. Its antigen is undetermined. This specimen comes from a study of T cells after posttransplantation cyclophosphamide. Trimming left V 3 bases short and J 8 bases short, with 20 bases between. Per germline, CDR1 MNHNS and CDR2 SASEGT. The CDR3 contains 16 residues. The naive gate required viable CD3+CD4+ or CD3+CD8+ cells with CCR7+CD45RA+CD45RO-CD95-CD27+CD28+ phenotype. Sequenced by immunoSEQ multiplex PCR; TCRdb stores in-frame clones only, minus some. Altogether 1,500 or so clones are present, about 97% being singletons, with the ten largest covering 1.6%. Broader study findings: TRB overlap between skin or GI tissue T cells and blood was limited. TRB clonality was highly associated with recipient CMV seropositivity and reactivation. Donor-recipient repertoire similarity was low at 1-2 months, rising over year one.

The chain couples TRBV6-1 to TRBJ2-1, with D maybe TRBD1 (6 bases). Sequenced material: naive CD8+ T cells sorted from PBMCs. The clonotype originates from an older woman in good health, CMV-negative, and a related stem cell transplant donor. In DNA form, the CDR3 reads TGTGCCAGCAGTGACTTCCCGGACAGAAATCGCTATGAGCAGTTCTTC. This sequence encodes CASSDFPDRNRYEQFF.